A selection of T cell receptor beta chains follows, all from one sample in a study of blood T cell repertoires in COVID-19. Method: immunoSEQ multiplex PCR; TCRdb's copy keeps in-frame clones and lacks some. The sample lists roughly 150,000 clones, 86% occurring once. The source material was peripheral blood. The receptors here all came from a woman aged 65 to 85 with acute or convalescent COVID-19. Both conserved end residues are part of each CDR3. Each record gives: CDR3 length, D gene, J gene, clone size, V gene, CDR3 DNA, CDR3 protein. The D gene is left open where the match is weak. Expanded clones get a size class; other rows say once, few or many, or leave the size out.

15 | TRBD2 | TRBJ2-1 | . | TRBV6-5 | TGTGCCAGCAGGCTAGCGGGAGAGGGTGGTCATGAGCAGTTCTTC | CASRLAGEGGHEQFF
15 | . | TRBJ2-3 | once | TRBV4-3 | TGCGCCAGCAGCCAAGGGACAGTCAGCACAGATACGCAGTATTTT | CASSQGTVSTDTQYF
18 | TRBD2 | TRBJ2-1 | . | TRBV10-3 | TGTGCCATCAGTGTGCGGGGGCAACTTTCTAGCGGGAGGAATGAGCAGTTCTTC | CAISVRGQLSSGRNEQFF
16 | TRBD1 | TRBJ2-3 | . | TRBV6-1 | TGTGCCAGCAGTGAATTTCGGGACAGGGGTGCAGATACGCAGTATTTT | CASSEFRDRGADTQYF
14 | . | TRBJ2-7 | . | TRBV6-6 | TGTGCCAGCAGTTACAGGACGGGGTCCTACGAGCAGTACTTC | CASSYRTGSYEQYF
16 | TRBD1 | TRBJ2-2 | . | TRBV19 | TGTGCCAGTAACAACCGGGACAGGGGATACACCGGGGAGCTGTTTTTT | CASNNRDRGYTGELFF
12 | TRBD1 | TRBJ1-2 | . | TRBV6-5 | TGTGCCACTTACGACAGGGTCTATGGCTACACCTTC | CATYDRVYGYTF
14 | . | TRBJ1-6 | . | TRBV27 | TGTGCCAGCAGTACCCCGGGTGGTAAATCACCCCTCCACTTT | CASSTPGGKSPLHF
14 | TRBD1 | TRBJ1-1 | . | TRBV6-5 | TGTGCCAGCAGGAGTAGGGGGCGCGGCACTGAAGCTTTCTTT | CASRSRGRGTEAFF
15 | . | TRBJ1-5 | . | TRBV18 | TGTGCCAGCTCACCAGAGAGAGACAGAAATCAGCCCCAGCATTTT | CASSPERDRNQPQHF